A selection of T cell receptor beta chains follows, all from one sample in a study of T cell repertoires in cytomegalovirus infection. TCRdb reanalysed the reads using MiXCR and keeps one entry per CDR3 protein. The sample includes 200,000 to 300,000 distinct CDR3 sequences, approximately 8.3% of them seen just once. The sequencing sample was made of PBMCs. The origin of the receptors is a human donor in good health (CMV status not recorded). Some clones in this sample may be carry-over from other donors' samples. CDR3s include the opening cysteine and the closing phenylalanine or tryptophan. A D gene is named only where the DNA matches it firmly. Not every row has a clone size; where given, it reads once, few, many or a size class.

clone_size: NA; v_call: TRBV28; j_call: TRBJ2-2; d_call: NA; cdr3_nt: TGTGCCAGCAGGGAGGGGTTGAATGCCGGGGAGCTGTTTTTT; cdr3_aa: CASREGLNAGELFF
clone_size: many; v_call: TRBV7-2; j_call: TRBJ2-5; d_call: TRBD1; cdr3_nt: TGTGCCAGCAGCCGACAGGGGCGGATACCAGAGACCCAGTACTTC; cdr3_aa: CASSRQGRIPETQYF
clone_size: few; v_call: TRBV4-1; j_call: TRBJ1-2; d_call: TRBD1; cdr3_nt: TGCGCCAGCAGCCAAGATTTGGGGACAGGCCTTGGCTACACCTTC; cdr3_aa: CASSQDLGTGLGYTF
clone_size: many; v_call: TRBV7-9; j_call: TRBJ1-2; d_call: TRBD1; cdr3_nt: TGTGCCAGCAGCTTCCAGGGGGGCAGCTACACCTTC; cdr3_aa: CASSFQGGSYTF
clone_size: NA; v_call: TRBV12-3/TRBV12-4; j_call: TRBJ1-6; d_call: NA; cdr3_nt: TGTGCCAGCAGCGCGCGGGCCACTCTGGGTTCACCCCTCCACTTT; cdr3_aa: CASSARATLGSPLHF
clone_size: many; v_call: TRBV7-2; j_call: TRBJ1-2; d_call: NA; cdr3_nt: TGTGCCAGCAGCTTCTACCAGGATAGTGGCTACACCTTC; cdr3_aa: CASSFYQDSGYTF
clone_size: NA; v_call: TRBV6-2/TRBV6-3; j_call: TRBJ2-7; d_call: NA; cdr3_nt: TGTGCCAGCAGTTACGGTAGGACCTACGAGCAGTACTTC; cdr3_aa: CASSYGRTYEQYF
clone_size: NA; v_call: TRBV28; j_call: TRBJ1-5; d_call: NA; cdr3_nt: TGTGCCAGCCAAAGGGGGGGGAGCAATCAGCCCCAGCATTTT; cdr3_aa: CASQRGGSNQPQHF
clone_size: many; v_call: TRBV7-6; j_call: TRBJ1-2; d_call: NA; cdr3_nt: TGTGCCAGCAGCTTAGGGACATGGGGCGGCTACACCTTC; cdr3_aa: CASSLGTWGGYTF
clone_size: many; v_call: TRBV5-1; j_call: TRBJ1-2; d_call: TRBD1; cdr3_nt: TGCGCCAGCAGTGTCAACCCGGGACAGGGAAACTATGGCTACACCTTC; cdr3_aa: CASSVNPGQGNYGYTF
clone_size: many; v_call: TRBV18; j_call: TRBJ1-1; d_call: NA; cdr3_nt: TGTGCCAGCTCACAGGGAGTCAACACTGAAGCTTTCTTT; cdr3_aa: CASSQGVNTEAFF
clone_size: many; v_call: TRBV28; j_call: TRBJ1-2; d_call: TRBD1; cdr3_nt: TGTGCCAGCAGTTTACTCCGCCCCCGAGGACAGGGTGACTATGGCTACACCTTC; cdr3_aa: CASSLLRPRGQGDYGYTF
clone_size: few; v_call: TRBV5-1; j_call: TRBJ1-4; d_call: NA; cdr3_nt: TGCGCCAGCAGCTTAGCTCCAACTAATGAAAAACTGTTTTTT; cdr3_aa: CASSLAPTNEKLFF
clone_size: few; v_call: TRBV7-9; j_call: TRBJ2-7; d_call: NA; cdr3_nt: TGTGCCAGCAGCTTTGATAACTACGAGCAGTACTTC; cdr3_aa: CASSFDNYEQYF
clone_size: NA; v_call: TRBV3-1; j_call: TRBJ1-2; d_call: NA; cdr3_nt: TGTGCCAGCAGCCAAGATCGGAAGGGGTGGGATGGCTACACCTTC; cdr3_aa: CASSQDRKGWDGYTF
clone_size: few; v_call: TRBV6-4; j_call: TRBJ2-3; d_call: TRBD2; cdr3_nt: TGTGCCAGCAGTGTCCTAGCGGGGGCCACAGATACGCAGTATTTT; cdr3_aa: CASSVLAGATDTQYF
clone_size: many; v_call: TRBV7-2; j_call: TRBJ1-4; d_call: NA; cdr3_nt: TGTGCCAGCAGCGGCGGGGGCACGGGGGATGGTAATGAAAAACTGTTTTTT; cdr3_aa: CASSGGGTGDGNEKLFF
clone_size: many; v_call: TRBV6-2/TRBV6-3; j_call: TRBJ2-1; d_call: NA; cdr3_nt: TGTGCCAGCAGAGTGGACTACGACAATGAGCAGTTCTTC; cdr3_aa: CASRVDYDNEQFF
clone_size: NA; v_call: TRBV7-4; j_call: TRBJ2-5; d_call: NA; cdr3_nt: TGTGCCAGCAGCTACGGGGCTGGCGAGACCCAGTACTTC; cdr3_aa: CASSYGAGETQYF
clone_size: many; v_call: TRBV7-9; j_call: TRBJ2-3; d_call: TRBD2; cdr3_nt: TGTGCCAGCAGCTCTTCTAGCGGGGTCACAGATACGCAGTATTTT; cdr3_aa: CASSSSSGVTDTQYF
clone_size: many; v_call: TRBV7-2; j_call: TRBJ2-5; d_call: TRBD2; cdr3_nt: TGTGCCAGCAGCACCCAGCGGGAATGGGCTGAGACCCAGTACTTC; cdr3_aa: CASSTQREWAETQYF
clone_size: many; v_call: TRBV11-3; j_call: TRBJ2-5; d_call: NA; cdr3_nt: TGTGCCAGCAGCTCTAGATCGGCCGGGGAGACCCAGTACTTC; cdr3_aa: CASSSRSAGETQYF
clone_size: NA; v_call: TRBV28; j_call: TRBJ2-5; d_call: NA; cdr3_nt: TGTGCCAGCACCTCAGGAGGGAGAGAGACCCAGTACTTC; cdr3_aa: CASTSGGRETQYF
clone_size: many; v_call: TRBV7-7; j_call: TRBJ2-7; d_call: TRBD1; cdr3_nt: TGTGCCAGCAGCCCTGGGACAGGCTACGAGCAGTACTTC; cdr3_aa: CASSPGTGYEQYF
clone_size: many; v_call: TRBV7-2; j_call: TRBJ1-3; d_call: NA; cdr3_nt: TGTGCCAGCAGCCGCGGACAGCCGAGCTCTGGAAACACCATATATTTT; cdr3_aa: CASSRGQPSSGNTIYF
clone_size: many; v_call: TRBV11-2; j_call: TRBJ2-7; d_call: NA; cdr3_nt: TGTGCCAGCAGCTTAGCAACTTTTCAGCAGTACTTC; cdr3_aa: CASSLATFQQYF
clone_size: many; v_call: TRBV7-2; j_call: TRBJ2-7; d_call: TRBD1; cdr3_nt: TGTGCCAGCAGCCGGCCGGGACAGCGAGCCTACGAGCAGTACTTC; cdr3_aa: CASSRPGQRAYEQYF
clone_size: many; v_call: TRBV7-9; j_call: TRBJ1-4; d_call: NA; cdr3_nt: TGTGCCAGCAGCTTTGACGGAGGGTTTAATGAAAAACTGTTTTTT; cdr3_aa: CASSFDGGFNEKLFF
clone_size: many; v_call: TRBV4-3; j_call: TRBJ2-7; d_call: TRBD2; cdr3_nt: TGCGCCAGCACAAGAAGGGAGGGGCTCGCCTACGAGCAGTACTTC; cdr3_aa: CASTRREGLAYEQYF
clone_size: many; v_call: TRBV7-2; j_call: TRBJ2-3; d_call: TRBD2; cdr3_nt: TGTGCCAGCAGCTCCGGACTAGCGGGAGGGTCCGATACGCAGTATTTT; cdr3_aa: CASSSGLAGGSDTQYF
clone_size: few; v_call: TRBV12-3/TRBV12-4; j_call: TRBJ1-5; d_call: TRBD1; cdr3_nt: TGTGCCAGCAGTCCGGACAGGGTAAGCCAGCCCCAGCATTTT; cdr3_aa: CASSPDRVSQPQHF
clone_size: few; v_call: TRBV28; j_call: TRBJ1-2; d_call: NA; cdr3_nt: TGTGCCAGCAGTTTATGGCAGGGCTATGGCTACACCTTC; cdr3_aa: CASSLWQGYGYTF
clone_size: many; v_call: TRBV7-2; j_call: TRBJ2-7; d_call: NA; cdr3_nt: TGTGCCAGCAGCTCGAGGATTCAGGGGCTCCGCTCCTACGAGCAGTACTTC; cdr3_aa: CASSSRIQGLRSYEQYF
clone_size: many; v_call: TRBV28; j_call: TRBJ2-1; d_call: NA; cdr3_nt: TGTGCCAGCAGCCGGGACCAGAGCTCCTACAATGAGCAGTTCTTC; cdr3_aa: CASSRDQSSYNEQFF
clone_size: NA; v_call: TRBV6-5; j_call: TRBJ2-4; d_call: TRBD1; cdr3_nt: TGTGCCAGCAGTGCGGACAGGGGAGCCAAAAACATTCAGTACTTC; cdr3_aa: CASSADRGAKNIQYF
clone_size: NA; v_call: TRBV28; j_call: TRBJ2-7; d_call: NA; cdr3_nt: TGTGCCAGCAACCGGACACCTAGCTCCTATGAGCAGTACTTC; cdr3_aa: CASNRTPSSYEQYF
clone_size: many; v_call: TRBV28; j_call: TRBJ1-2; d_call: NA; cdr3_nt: TGTGCCAGCAGTTTGTATACCGGCACCACGTCTAACTATGGCTACACCTTC; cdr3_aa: CASSLYTGTTSNYGYTF
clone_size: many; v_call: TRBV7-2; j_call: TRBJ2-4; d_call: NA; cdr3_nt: TGTGCCAGCAGCCCTCGGGCTGCCGCTGCCAAAAACATTCAGTACTTC; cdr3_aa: CASSPRAAAAKNIQYF
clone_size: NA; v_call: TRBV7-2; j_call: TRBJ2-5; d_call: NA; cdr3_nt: TGTGCCAGCAGCGACAGTCCAGGAGAGACCCAGTACTTC; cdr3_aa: CASSDSPGETQYF